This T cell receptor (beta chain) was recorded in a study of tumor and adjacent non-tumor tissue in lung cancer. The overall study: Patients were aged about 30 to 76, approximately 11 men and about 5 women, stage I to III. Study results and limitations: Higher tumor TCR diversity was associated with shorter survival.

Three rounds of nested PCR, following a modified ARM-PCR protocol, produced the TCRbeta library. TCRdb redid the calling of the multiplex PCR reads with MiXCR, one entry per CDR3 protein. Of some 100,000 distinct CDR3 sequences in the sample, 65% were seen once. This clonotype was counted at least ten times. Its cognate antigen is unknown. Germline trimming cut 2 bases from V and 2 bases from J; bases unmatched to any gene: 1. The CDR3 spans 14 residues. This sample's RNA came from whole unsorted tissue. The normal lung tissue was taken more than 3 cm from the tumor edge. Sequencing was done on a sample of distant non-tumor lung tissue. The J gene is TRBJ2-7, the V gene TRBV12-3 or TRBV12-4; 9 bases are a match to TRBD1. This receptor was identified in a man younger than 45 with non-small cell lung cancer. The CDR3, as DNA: TGTGCCAGCAGTTTATGGGACAGGGCCTACGAGCAGTACTTC. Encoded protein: CASSLWDRAYEQYF.